The 5 T cell receptor beta chains in this list originate from one sample, sequenced in a study of blood T cell repertoires in COVID-19. Clones were sequenced by immunoSEQ multiplex PCR, and TCRdb holds only the in-frame ones, with some missing. The sample contains a few hundred thousand clones, roughly 88% of which appear only once. Sequencing was carried out using peripheral blood. These receptor sequences come from a man in his forties who had recovered from COVID-19.

This chain joins TRBV19 and TRBJ2-7, with 9 nucleotides matching TRBD1. The CDR3 is 13 amino acids. The trim removed 4 bases at V and 6 bases at J, leaving 4 bases unmatched. Per the germline V gene, CDR1 is LNHDA and CDR2 is SQIVND (reference sequence). DNA of the CDR3: TGTGCCAGTAGTAAAACAGGGGGCGGCGAGCAGTACTTC. Amino acids: CASSKTGGGEQYF.

The chain recombines TRBV10-1 with TRBJ2-3; D remains unclear. Germline V gene data show CDR1 as WNHNN and CDR2 as SYGVQD (reference sequence). Trimming cost V 2 bases and J 5 bases, with 8 bases left between them. This CDR3 region has 13 residues. The CDR3 loop is CASSEPPGDTQYF. In DNA, the CDR3 is TGCGCCAGCAGTGAGCCTCCCGGAGATACGCAGTATTTT.

The genes are TRBV7-9 and TRBJ2-1; D unclear. The CDR3 length is 16 residues. With 5 bases removed from V and 0 bases from J, the gap between germline ends came to 14 bases. Germline-derived CDR1 and CDR2 are SEHNR and FQNEAQ (reference sequence). The CDR3 region is CASSPTAAVSYNEQFF. The CDR3 region has the DNA TGTGCCAGCAGCCCCACGGCGGCAGTCTCCTACAATGAGCAGTTCTTC. The variable domain in full, with the rest retrieved from reference TRBV7-9 and TRBJ2-1, is DTGVSQNPRHKITKRGQNVTFRCDPISEHNRLYWYRQTLGQGPEFLTYFQNEAQLEKSRLLSDRFSAERPKGSFSTLEIQRTEQGDSAMYLCASSPTAAVSYNEQFFGPGTRLTVL.

This clone has just one count. The chain couples TRBV27 to TRBJ2-3; TRBD2 aligns across 10 bases. CDR1 is MNHEY and CDR2 is SMNVEV in the germline V gene (reference sequence). The CDR3 length is 13 residues. The V and J ends lost 6 bases and 7 bases, in that order; junction bases with no gene match: 4. This CDR3 is CASRGLAEHTQYF. CDR3 bases: TGTGCCAGCAGAGGACTAGCGGAGCATACGCAGTATTTT.

The chain recombines TRBV2 with TRBJ1-2; the D is unclear. The CDR3 loop spans 13 amino acids. Germline loops: CDR1 SNHLY, CDR2 FYNNEI. The V end lost 3 bases, the J end lost 2 bases, and 7 bases lay between the germline ends. The CDR3 nucleotides read TGTGCCAGCAGTGATGACACAAACTATGGCTACACCTTC. This encodes CASSDDTNYGYTF.